This T cell receptor beta chain comes out of a study of post-analysis software for immune sequencing data. Study-level findings and limits: Higher frequency in patients than in controls was seen for roughly five TRBV segments, with TRBV5-6, TRBV5-1 and TRBV20-1 among them.

The TCR beta cDNA libraries carried unique molecular identifiers. Using its own MiXCR run on the PCR reads, TCRdb lists one record per CDR3 protein. The sample carries approximately 730,000 distinct CDR3 sequences, roughly 46% recorded once. V was clipped by 4 bases and J by 5 bases; unmatched bases: 10. The CDR3 runs 15 residues. Comment on this clonotype: Its matching antigen is unknown.

The V call is TRBV12-3 or TRBV12-4, the J call TRBJ2-5; 7 positions match TRBD2. Sequencing was performed on blood. The receptor was derived from a girl aged 5-17 years with multiple sclerosis. The CDR3 loop is CASSSRRGLGETQYF. Written as DNA, the CDR3 is TGTGCCAGCAGTTCAAGGCGGGGGTTGGGGGAGACCCAGTACTTC.